The rows below give T cell receptor beta chains drawn from one sample of a study of a mutant IDH1 vaccine in newly diagnosed glioma. Method: immunoSEQ multiplex PCR; TCRdb's copy keeps in-frame clones and lacks some. In the table there are roughly 43,000 clones, approximately 76% of which are singletons. The antigens for these receptors are not known. Specimen: PBMCs, collected from a glioma patient whose treatment included an IDH1 peptide vaccine. Every receptor here comes from a man aged 45-60 years with glioma. The CDR3 runs from the conserved cysteine through the conserved F or W. Clone size, where shown, is once, few, many, or a class for clones that have expanded.

clone_size,v_call,j_call,cdr3_aa
-,TRBV4-3,TRBJ2-2,CASGILQGARTGELFF
-,TRBV5-8,TRBJ2-5,CASSLGVSTQYF
-,TRBV6-6,TRBJ2-3,CASSYAGAPTDTQYF
-,TRBV28,TRBJ2-7,CASSLRTGTYEQYF
once,TRBV6-5,TRBJ1-5,CASSPRTGSNQPQHF
once,TRBV7-2,TRBJ1-1,CASSLIRGGSRHTEAFF
few,TRBV10-1,TRBJ1-2,CASSGAAANYGYTF
-,TRBV29-1,TRBJ2-3,CSVEGGGAGDTQYF
-,TRBV30,TRBJ2-7,CAWSVHEGRWYF
-,TRBV5-6,-,CASRVEPSYEQFF
-,TRBV13,TRBJ2-3,CASSPAVTGSPDSTDTQYF
-,TRBV5-8,TRBJ2-7,CASSPQGREQYF
-,TRBV4-1,TRBJ1-5,CASSQDQPQHF
-,TRBV30,TRBJ2-2,CAWNGQLNTGELFF
-,TRBV21-1,TRBJ2-2,CASSLPGGNTGELFF
-,TRBV19,TRBJ2-2,CASRGRGTGELFF
medium-sized,TRBV9,TRBJ1-5,CASSPGLNNQPQHF
-,TRBV29-1,TRBJ1-1,CSYEDGGSAEAFF
few,TRBV6-1,TRBJ1-1,CASSASGQHTEAFF
-,TRBV15,TRBJ2-2,CATSRDRWNTGELFF
-,TRBV29-1,TRBJ2-1,CSAYRSYEQFF
-,TRBV18,TRBJ2-7,CASSRGLAGKSYEQYF
once,TRBV30,TRBJ1-2,CAWSVMGYTGYTF
-,TRBV14,TRBJ2-1,CASSQGLRSGQFF
-,TRBV19,TRBJ1-4,CASSLSDSRGEKLFF
-,TRBV19,TRBJ2-3,CASSIFQGADTQYF
-,TRBV2,TRBJ2-3,CASLTDTQYF
-,TRBV7-2,TRBJ1-5,CASSFGGRYQPQHF
-,TRBV7-9,TRBJ2-7,CASSALRYEQYF
once,TRBV5-6,TRBJ1-1,CASSLEGTGRKLFTEAFF
few,TRBV30,TRBJ1-1,CAWRDRGGTEAFF
-,TRBV6-1,TRBJ1-4,CASSETDFNEKLFF
-,TRBV11-2,TRBJ1-2,CASSPQGIDGYTF
-,TRBV30,TRBJ1-3,CAWSVKLPGNTIYF
-,TRBV5-6,TRBJ2-1,CASSPPGVDEQFF
-,TRBV20-1,TRBJ1-1,CSAFTNTEAFF